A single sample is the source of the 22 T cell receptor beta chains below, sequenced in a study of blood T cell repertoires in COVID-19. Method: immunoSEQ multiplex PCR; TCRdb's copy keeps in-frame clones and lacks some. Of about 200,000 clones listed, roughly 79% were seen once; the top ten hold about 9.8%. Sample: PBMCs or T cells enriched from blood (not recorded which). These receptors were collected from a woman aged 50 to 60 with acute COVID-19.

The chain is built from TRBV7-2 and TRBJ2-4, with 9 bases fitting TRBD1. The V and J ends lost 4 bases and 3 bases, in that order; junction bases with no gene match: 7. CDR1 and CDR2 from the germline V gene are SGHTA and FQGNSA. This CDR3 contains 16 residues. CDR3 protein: CASSWKTGGYKNIQYF. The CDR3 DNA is TGTGCCAGCAGCTGGAAGACAGGGGGATACAAAAACATTCAGTACTTC.

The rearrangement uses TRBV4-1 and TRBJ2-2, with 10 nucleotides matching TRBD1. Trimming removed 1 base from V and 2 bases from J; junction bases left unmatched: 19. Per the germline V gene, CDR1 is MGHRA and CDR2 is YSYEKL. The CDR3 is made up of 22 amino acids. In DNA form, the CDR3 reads TGCGCCAGCAGCCAAGGCCTCTGGGGACAGGGGTCTAGAGGGATAAACACCGGGGAGCTGTTTTTT. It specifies CASSQGLWGQGSRGINTGELFF.

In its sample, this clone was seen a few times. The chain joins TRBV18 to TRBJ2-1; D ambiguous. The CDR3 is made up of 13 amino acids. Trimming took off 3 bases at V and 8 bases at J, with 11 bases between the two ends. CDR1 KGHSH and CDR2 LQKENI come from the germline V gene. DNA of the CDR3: TGTGCCAGCTCACCCCCCCTAGTCGATGAGCAGTTCTTC. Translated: CASSPPLVDEQFF.

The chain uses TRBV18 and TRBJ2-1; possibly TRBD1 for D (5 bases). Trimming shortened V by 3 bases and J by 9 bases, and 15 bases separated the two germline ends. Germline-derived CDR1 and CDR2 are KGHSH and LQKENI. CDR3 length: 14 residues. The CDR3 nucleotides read TGTGCCAGCTCACCCCTGGACATTTCAGCTGAGCAGTTCTTC. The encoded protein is CASSPLDISAEQFF. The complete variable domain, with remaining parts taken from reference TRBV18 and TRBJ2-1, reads NAGVMQNPRHLVRRRGQEARLRCSPMKGHSHVYWYRQLPEEGLKFMVYLQKENIIDESGMPKERFSAEFPKEGPSILRIQQVVRGDSAAYFCASSPLDISAEQFFGPGTRLTVL.

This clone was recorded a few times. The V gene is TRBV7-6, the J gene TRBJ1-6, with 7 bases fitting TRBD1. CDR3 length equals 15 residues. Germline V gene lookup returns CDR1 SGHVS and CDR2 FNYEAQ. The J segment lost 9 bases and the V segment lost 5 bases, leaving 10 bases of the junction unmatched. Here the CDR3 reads CASSAQGVDGSPLHF. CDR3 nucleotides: TGTGCCAGCAGCGCGCAGGGGGTAGACGGTTCACCCCTCCACTTT.

As DNA, the CDR3 is TGTGCCAGCAGTTTCCGGCTAGCTGCCGTCGATGAGCAGTTCTTC. It translates to CASSFRLAAVDEQFF. J is TRBJ2-1 and V is TRBV28; tentative D call: TRBD2 (5 bases). The CDR3 is 15 residues long. Germline V gene sequence: CDR1 MDHEN, CDR2 SYDVKM. V was trimmed by 3 bases and J by 8 bases, leaving 17 bases between them.

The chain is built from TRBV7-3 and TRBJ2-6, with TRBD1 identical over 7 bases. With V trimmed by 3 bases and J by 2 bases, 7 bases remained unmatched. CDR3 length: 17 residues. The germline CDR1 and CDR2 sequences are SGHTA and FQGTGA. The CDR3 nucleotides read TGTGCCAGCAGCTTGAATGAAGGGGGCGCTGGGGCCAACGTCCTGACTTTC. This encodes CASSLNEGGAGANVLTF.

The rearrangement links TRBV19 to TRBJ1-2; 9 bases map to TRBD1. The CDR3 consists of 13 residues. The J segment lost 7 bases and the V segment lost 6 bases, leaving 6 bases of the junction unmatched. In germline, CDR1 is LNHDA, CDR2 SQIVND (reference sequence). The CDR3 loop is CASSPQGAVGYTF. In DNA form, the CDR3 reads TGTGCCAGTAGCCCACAGGGGGCGGTTGGCTACACCTTC. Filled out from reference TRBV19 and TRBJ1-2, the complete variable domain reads DGGITQSPKYLFRKEGQNVTLSCEQNLNHDAMYWYRQDPGQGLRLIYYSQIVNDFQKGDIAEGYSVSREKKESFPLTVTSAQKNPTAFYLCASSPQGAVGYTFGSGTRLTVV.

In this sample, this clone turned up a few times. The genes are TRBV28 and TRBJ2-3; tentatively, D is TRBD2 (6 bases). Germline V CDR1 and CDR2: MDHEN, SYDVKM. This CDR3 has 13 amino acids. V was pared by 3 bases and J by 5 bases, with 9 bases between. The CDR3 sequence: CASSLSGRDTQYF. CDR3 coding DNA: TGTGCCAGCAGTTTGTCCGGGAGAGATACGCAGTATTTT.

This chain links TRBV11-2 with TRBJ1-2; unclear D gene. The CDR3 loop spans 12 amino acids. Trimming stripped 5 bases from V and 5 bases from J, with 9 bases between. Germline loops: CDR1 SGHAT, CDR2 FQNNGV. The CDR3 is CASSREAYGYTF. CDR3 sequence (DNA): TGTGCCAGCAGCCGGGAAGCTTATGGCTACACCTTC.

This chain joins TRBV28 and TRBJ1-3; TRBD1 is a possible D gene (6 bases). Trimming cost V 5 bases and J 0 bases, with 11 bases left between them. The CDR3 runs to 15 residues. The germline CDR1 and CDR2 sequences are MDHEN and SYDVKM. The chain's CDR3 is CASSPTGFSGNTIYF. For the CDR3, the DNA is TGTGCCAGCAGTCCCACAGGGTTCTCTGGAAACACCATATATTTT.

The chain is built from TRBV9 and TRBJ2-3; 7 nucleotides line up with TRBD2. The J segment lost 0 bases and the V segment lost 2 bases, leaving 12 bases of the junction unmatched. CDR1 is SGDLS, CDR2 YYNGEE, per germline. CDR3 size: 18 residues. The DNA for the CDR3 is TGTGCCAGCAGCGTGGGCAACTTGGCGGGAGCGAGCACAGATACGCAGTATTTT. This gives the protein CASSVGNLAGASTDTQYF.

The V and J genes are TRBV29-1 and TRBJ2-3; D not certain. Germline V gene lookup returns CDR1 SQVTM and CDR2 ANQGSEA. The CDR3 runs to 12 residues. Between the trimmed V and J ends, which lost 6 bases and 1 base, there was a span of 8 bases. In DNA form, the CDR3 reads TGCAGCGTCCCTAGTGGCACAGATACGCAGTATTTT. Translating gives CSVPSGTDTQYF.

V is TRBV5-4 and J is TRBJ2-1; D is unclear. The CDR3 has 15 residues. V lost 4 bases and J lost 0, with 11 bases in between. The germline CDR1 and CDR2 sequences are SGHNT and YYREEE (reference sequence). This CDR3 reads CASSPDTSSYNEQFF. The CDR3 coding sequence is TGTGCCAGCAGCCCCGACACCAGCTCCTACAATGAGCAGTTCTTC.

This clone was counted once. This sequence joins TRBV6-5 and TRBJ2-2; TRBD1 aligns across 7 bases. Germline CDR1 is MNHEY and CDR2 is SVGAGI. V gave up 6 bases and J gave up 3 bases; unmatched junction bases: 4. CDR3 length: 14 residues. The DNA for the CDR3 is TGTGCCAGCAGAACGGGACAGCACACCGGGGAGCTGTTTTTT. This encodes CASRTGQHTGELFF.

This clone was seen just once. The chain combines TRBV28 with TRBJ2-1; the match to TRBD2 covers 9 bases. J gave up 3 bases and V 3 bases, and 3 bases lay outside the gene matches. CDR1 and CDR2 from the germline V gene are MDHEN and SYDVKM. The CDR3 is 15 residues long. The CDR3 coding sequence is TGTGCCAGCAGTTTGGGCGGGAGGGTCTACAATGAGCAGTTCTTC. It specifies CASSLGGRVYNEQFF. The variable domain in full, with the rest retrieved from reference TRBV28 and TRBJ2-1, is DVKVTQSSRYLVKRTGEKVFLECVQDMDHENMFWYRQDPGLGLRLIYFSYDVKMKEKGDIPEGYSVSREKKERFSLILESASTNQTSMYLCASSLGGRVYNEQFFGPGTRLTVL.

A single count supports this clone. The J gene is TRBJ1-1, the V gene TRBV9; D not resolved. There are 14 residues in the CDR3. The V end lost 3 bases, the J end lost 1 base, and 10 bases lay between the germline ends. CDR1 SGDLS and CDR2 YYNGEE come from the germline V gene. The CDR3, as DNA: TGTGCCAGCAGCGCCCGACACGAGAACACTGAAGCTTTCTTT. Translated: CASSARHENTEAFF.

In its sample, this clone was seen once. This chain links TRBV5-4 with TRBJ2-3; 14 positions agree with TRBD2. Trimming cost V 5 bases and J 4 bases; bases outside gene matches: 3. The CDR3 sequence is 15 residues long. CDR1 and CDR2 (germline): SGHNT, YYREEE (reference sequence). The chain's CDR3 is CASSMGLAGADTQYF. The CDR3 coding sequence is TGTGCCAGCAGTATGGGACTAGCGGGAGCAGATACGCAGTATTTT.

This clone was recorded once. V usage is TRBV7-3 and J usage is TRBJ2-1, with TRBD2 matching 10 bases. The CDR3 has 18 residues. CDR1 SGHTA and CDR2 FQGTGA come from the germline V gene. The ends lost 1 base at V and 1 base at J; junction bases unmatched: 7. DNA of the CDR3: TGTGCCAGCAGCTTAAGACGGACTAGCGGAGGGTCCTACAATGAGCAGTTCTTC. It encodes CASSLRRTSGGSYNEQFF.

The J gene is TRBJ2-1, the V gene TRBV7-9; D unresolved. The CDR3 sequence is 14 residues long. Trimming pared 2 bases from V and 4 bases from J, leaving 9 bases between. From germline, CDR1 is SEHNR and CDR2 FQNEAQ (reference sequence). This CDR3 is CASSLSGSYNEQFF. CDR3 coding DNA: TGTGCCAGCAGCTTAAGTGGCAGTTACAATGAGCAGTTCTTC.

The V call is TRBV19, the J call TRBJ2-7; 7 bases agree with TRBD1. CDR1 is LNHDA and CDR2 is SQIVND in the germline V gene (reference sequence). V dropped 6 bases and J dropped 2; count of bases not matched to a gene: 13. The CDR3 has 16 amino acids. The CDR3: CASSVNRGVYTYEQYF. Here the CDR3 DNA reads TGTGCCAGTAGCGTCAACAGGGGCGTTTATACCTACGAGCAGTACTTC.

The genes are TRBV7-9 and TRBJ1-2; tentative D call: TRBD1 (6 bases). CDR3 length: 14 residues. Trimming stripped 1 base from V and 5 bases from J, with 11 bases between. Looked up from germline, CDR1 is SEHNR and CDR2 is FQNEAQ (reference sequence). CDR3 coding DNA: TGTGCCAGCAGCTTAGAACAGGGACTATATGGCTACACCTTC. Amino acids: CASSLEQGLYGYTF.